The rows below give T cell receptor beta chains drawn from one sample of a study of cytomegalovirus exposure and HLA in healthy donors. The repertoire was sequenced with immunoSEQ multiplex PCR; TCRdb's copy has only in-frame clones and lacks some. The sample holds around 190,000 clones. The sequenced sample consisted of PBMCs. These receptors all come from a woman aged 25 to 39 in good health and CMV-seropositive. Both conserved end residues are part of each CDR3. D genes are given only for firm matches.

CDR3nt,CDR3aa,v_gene,j_gene,d_gene
TGTGCCAGCAGCTTAGATGAGGGGGTCTCCTACGAGCAGTACTTC,CASSLDEGVSYEQYF,TRBV7-6,TRBJ2-7,.
TGTGCCAGCAGCACGCCCTCCGGGACTAGCACCTACGAGCAGTACTTC,CASSTPSGTSTYEQYF,TRBV28,TRBJ2-7,TRBD2
TGTGCCAGCAGCTCAGAGGCTACAAATACGCAGTATTTT,CASSSEATNTQYF,TRBV7-2,TRBJ2-3,.
TGTGCAAGTCGCACCCGGGGACTAGCGTCTTACAATGAGCAGTTCTTC,CASRTRGLASYNEQFF,TRBV12-2,TRBJ2-1,.
TGTGCCAGTAAGTCCCGGGGGGGCATCTATGAGCAGTTCTTC,CASKSRGGIYEQFF,TRBV19,TRBJ2-1,TRBD2
TGCGCCAGCAGCTTGCAAGGCGGGGACGGGGAGCTGTTTTTT,CASSLQGGDGELFF,TRBV5-1,TRBJ2-2,.
TGTGCCTCCAGAGAAGGGGCGAGCTATGGCTACACCTTC,CASREGASYGYTF,TRBV2,TRBJ1-2,.
TGTGCCAGCAGCCAAGAGCCAGGGCTTGACTATGGCTACACCTTC,CASSQEPGLDYGYTF,TRBV4-2,TRBJ1-2,.
TGCAGCGTTGCAATGGACAGATACAATGAGCAGTTCTTC,CSVAMDRYNEQFF,TRBV29-1,TRBJ2-1,.
TGTGCCAGCAGTGAAGGGTTCGGACAGGGACCCTATGGCTACACCTTC,CASSEGFGQGPYGYTF,TRBV6-1,TRBJ1-2,TRBD1
TGTGCCAGCAGCAAGCTCCCGCCTCAGGAAGCTAACTATGGCTACACCTTC,CASSKLPPQEANYGYTF,TRBV7-9,TRBJ1-2,.
TGCGCCAGCAAGCTGGGACAATCGGCCCAAGAGACCCAGTACTTC,CASKLGQSAQETQYF,TRBV5-1,TRBJ2-5,.
TGTGCCAGCAGCCCCGGGACAGTAAGCAATCAGCCCCAGCATTTT,CASSPGTVSNQPQHF,TRBV6-6,TRBJ1-5,TRBD1
TGTGCCAGCAGTCCCCGGCCAGGGAGGTATGGCTACACCTTC,CASSPRPGRYGYTF,TRBV27,TRBJ1-2,.
TGTGCCAGCAGTGAACGGGCAGGGCGCGAAGGCTATGGCTACACCTTC,CASSERAGREGYGYTF,TRBV6-1,TRBJ1-2,.